The source of this TCR beta chain is a study of blood T cell repertoires in COVID-19. The V gene's germline CDR1 is MDHEN and CDR2 SYDVKM. The V and J ends lost 6 bases and 1 base respectively, with 13 bases between them. The CDR3 is 14 residues long. Per the authors' pipeline: Reference gene primer amplification gave estimated nucleated cell counts. Generated by immunoSEQ multiplex PCR, the TCRdb table keeps only in-frame clones and is missing some. V, J and clone size are those of that table, while D and trimming were read from the DNA. Here the sample spans some 150,000 clones, 75% to 85% being singletons.

This sequence originates from a man in his sixties with active or convalescent COVID-19. Source material: peripheral blood. V usage is TRBV28 and J usage is TRBJ2-7, with D possibly TRBD1 on 6 matching bases. For the CDR3, the DNA is TGTGCCAGCAGCTTTGCACAGGGATCCTACGAGCAGTACTTC. Amino acid sequence: CASSFAQGSYEQYF.